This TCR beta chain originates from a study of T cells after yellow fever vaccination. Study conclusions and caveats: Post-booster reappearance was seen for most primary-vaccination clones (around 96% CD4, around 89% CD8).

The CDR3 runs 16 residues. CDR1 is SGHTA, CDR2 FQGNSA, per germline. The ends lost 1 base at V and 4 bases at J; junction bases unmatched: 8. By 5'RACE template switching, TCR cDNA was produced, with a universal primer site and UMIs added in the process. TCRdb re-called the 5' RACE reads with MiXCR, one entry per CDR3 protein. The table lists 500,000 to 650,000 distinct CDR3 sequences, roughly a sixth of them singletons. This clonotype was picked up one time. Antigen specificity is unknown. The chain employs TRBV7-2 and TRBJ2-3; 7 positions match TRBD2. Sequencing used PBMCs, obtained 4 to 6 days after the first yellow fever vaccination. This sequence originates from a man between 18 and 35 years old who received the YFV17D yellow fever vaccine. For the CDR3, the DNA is TGTGCCAGCAGCTTAGTTGGGACTATGATCCCAGATACGCAGTATTTT. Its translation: CASSLVGTMIPDTQYF.